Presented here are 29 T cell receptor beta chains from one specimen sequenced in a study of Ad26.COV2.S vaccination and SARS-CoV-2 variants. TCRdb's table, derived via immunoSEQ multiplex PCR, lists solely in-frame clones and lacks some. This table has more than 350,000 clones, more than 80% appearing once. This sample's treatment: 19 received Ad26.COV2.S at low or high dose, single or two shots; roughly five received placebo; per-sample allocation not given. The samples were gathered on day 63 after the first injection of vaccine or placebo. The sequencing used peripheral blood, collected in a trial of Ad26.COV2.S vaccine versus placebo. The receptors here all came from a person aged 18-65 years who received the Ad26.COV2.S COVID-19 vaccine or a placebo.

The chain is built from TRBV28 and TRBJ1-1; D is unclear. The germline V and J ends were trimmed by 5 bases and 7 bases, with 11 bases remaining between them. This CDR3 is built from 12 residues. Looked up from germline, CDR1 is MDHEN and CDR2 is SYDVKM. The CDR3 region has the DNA TGTGCCAGCAGTACCCCGGGCCGTGAAGCTTTCTTT. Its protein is CASSTPGREAFF.

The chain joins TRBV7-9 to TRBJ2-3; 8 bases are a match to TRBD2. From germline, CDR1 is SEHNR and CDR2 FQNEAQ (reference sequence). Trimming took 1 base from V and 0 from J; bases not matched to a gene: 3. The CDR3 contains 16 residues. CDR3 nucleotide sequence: TGTGCCAGCAGCTTAGAGGCTAGCGGGAGCACAGATACGCAGTATTTT. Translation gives CASSLEASGSTDTQYF.

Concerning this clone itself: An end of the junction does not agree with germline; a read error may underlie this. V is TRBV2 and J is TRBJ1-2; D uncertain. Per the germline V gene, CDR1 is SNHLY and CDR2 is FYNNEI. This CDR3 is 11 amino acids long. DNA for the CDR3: TGTGCCAGCAGGGAAGGGTATGGCTACACCTTC. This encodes CASREGYGYTF.

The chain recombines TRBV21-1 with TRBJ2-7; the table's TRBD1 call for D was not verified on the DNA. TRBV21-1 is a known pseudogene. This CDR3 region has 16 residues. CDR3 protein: CASSVPLDRGWEEQYF. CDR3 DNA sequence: TGTGCCAGCAGCGTACCTCTGGACAGGGGGTGGGAGGAGCAGTACTTC.

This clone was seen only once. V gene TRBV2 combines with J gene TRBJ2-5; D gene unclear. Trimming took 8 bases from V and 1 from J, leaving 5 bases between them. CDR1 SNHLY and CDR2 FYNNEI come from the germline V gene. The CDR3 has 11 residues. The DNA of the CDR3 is TGTGCCAGCGGTTCCCAAGAGACCCAGTACTTC. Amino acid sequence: CASGSQETQYF.

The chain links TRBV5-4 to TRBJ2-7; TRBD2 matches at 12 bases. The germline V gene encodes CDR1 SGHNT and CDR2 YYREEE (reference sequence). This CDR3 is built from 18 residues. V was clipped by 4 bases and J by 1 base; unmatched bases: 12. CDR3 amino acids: CASSPGRLAGVGSYEQYF. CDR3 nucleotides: TGTGCCAGCAGCCCGGGGCGACTAGCGGGAGTGGGGTCCTACGAGCAGTACTTC.

CDR3 sequence (DNA): TGTGCCAGCAGCTTAGGCCTTGAGGGGCCGAGTACCGGGGAGCTGTTTTTT. This translates into CASSLGLEGPSTGELFF. The chain couples TRBV13 to TRBJ2-2; D possibly matches TRBD1 or TRBD2 (5 bases each). Between the trimmed V and J ends, which lost 0 bases and 5 bases, there was a span of 16 bases. Germline lookup yields CDR1 PRHDT and CDR2 FYEKMQ (reference sequence). CDR3 length: 17 amino acids.

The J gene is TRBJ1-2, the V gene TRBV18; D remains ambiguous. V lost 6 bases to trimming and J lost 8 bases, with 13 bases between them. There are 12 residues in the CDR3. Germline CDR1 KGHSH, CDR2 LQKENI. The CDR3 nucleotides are TGTGCCAGCTCGCAAAAAGAAGGGGGCTACACCTTC. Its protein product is CASSQKEGGYTF.

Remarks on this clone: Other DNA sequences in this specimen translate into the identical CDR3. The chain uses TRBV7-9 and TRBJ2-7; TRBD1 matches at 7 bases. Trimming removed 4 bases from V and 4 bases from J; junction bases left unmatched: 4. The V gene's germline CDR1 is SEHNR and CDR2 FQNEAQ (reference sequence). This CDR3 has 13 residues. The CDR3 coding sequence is TGTGCCAGCAGCTCGGGACAGTCTTACGAGCAGTACTTC. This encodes CASSSGQSYEQYF.

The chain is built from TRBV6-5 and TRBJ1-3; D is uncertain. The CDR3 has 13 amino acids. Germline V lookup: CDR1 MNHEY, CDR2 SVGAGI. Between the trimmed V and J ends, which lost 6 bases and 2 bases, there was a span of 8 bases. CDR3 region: CASSTGPGNTIYF. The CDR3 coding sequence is TGTGCCAGCAGCACCGGCCCTGGAAACACCATATATTTT.

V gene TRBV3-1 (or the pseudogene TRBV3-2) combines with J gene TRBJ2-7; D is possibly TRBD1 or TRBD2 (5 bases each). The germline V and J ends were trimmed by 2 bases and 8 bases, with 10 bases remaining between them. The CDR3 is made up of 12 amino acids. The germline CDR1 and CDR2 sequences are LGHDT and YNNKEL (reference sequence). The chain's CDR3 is CASSQRWDQQYF. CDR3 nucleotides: TGTGCCAGCAGCCAAAGGTGGGACCAGCAGTACTTC.

The chain's CDR3 is CASSQCLQYF. For the CDR3, the DNA is TGCGCCAGCAGCCAATGCCTGCAGTACTTC. The chain links TRBV4-1 to TRBJ2-7; D uncertain. This CDR3 contains 10 residues. V was shortened by 2 bases and J by 9 bases, with 5 bases between the two germline ends. In germline, CDR1 is MGHRA, CDR2 YSYEKL.

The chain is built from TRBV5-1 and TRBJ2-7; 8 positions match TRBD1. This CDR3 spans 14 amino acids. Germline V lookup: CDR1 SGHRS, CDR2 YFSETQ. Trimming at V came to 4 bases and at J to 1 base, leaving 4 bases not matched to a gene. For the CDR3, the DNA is TGCGCCAGCAGCACGGACAGGGTATCCTACGAGCAGTACTTC. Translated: CASSTDRVSYEQYF.

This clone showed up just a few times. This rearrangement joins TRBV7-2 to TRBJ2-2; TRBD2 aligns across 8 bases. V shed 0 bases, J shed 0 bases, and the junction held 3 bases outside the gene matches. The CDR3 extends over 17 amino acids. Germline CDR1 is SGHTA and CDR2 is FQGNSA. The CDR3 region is CASSLALADANTGELFF. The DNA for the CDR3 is TGTGCCAGCAGCTTAGCACTAGCGGACGCGAACACCGGGGAGCTGTTTTTT.

CDR3 region: CASSSTGGNNLNNEQFF. The CDR3 DNA is TGTGCCAGCAGTTCGACAGGGGGAAATAACCTCAACAATGAGCAGTTCTTC. The rearrangement links TRBV7-8 to TRBJ2-1; the match to TRBD1 covers 9 bases. Trimming took 6 bases from V and 5 from J; bases not matched to a gene: 14. The CDR3 length is 17 residues. The germline CDR1 and CDR2 sequences are SGHVS and FQNEAQ.

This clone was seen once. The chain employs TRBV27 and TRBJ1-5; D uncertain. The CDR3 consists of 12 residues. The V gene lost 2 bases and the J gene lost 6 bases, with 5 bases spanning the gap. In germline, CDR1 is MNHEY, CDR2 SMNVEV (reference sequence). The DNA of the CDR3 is TGTGCCAGCAGTTTAGGAGGTCAGCCCCAGCATTTT. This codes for CASSLGGQPQHF.

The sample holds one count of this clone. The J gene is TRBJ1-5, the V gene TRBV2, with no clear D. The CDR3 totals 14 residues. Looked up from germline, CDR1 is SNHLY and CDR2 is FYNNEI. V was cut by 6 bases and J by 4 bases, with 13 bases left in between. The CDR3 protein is CASRIGSVNQPQHF. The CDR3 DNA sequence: TGTGCCAGCAGGATCGGGTCGGTGAATCAGCCCCAGCATTTT.

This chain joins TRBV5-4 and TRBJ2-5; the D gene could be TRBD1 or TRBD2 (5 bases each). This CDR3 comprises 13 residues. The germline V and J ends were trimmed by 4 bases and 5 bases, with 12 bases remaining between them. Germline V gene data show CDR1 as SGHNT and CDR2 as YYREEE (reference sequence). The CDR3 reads CASSPGTAETQYF. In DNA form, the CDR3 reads TGTGCCAGCAGCCCCGGGACGGCGGAGACCCAGTACTTC.

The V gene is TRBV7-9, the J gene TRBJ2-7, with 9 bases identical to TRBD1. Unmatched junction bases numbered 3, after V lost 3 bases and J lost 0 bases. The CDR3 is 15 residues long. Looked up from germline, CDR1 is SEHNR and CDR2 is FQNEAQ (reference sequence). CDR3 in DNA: TGTGCCAGCAGCTTCACAGGGGGCGTCTCCTACGAGCAGTACTTC. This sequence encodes CASSFTGGVSYEQYF.

In nucleotides, the CDR3 is TGTGCCAGCAGTTTAATAATGGCGACCACAGATACGCAGTATTTT. Protein sequence: CASSLIMATTDTQYF. The rearrangement joins TRBV27 to TRBJ2-3; D is undetermined. Germline lookup yields CDR1 MNHEY and CDR2 SMNVEV (reference sequence). The V end was cut by 2 bases, the J end by 2 bases, with 11 bases between. This CDR3 is 15 amino acids long.

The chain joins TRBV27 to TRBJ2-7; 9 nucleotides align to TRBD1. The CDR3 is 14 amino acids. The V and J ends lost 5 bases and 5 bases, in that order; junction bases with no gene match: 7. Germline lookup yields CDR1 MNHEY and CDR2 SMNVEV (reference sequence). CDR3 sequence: CASSPGTGNHEQYF. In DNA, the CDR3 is TGTGCCAGCAGTCCAGGGACAGGGAACCACGAGCAGTACTTC.

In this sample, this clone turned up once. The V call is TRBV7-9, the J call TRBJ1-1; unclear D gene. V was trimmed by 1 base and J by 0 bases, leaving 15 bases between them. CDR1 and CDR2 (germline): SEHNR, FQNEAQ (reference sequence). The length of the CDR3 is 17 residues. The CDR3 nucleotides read TGTGCCAGCAGCTTAGTAGGTCGGTCGTTAATGAACACTGAAGCTTTCTTT. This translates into CASSLVGRSLMNTEAFF.

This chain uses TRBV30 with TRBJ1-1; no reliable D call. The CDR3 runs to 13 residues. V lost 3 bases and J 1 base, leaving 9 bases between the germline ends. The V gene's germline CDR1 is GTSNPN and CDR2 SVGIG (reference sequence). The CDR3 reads CAWSKAENTEAFF. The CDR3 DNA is TGTGCCTGGAGCAAGGCGGAGAACACTGAAGCTTTCTTT. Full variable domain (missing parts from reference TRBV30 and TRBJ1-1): SQTIHQWPATLVQPVGSPLSLECTVEGTSNPNLYWYRQAAGRGLQLLFYSVGIGQISSEVPQNLSASRPQDRQFILSSKKLLLSDSGFYLCAWSKAENTEAFFGQGTRLTVV.

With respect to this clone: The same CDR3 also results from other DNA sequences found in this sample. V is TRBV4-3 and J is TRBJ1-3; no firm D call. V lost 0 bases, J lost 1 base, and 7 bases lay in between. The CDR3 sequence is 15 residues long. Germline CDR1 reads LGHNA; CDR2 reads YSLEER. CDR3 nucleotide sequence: TGCGCCAGCAGCCAAGACACGGGGTCTGGAAACACCATATATTTT. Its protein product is CASSQDTGSGNTIYF.

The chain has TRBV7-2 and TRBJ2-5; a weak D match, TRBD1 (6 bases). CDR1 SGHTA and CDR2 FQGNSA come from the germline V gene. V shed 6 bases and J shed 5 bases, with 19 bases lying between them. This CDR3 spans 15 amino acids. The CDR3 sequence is CASSLDSRSLETQYF. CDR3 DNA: TGTGCCAGCAGTCTGGACAGCCGATCTTTGGAGACCCAGTACTTC.

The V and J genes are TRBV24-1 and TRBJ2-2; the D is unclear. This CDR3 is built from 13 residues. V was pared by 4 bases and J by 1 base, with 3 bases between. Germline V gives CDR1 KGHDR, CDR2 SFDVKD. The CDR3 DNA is TGTGCCACCAGTGAACAGAACACCGGGGAGCTGTTTTTT. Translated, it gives CATSEQNTGELFF.

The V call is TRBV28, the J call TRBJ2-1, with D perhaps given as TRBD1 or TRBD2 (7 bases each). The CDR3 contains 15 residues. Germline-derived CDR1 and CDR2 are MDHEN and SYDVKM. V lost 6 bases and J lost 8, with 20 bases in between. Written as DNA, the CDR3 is TGTGCCAGCAGCCTTGGAGGACTAGGGGGCGATGAGCAGTTCTTC. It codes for CASSLGGLGGDEQFF.

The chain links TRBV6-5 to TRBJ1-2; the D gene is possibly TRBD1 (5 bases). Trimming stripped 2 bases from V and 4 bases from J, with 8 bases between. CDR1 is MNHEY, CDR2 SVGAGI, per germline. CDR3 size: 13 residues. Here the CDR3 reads CASSYTGIYGYTF. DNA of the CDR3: TGTGCCAGCAGTTACACAGGAATCTATGGCTACACCTTC.

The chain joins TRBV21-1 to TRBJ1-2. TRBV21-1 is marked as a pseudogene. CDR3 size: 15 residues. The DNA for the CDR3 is TGTGCCAGCAGCCTGGGGACCGGCTTCAACTATGGCTACACCTTC. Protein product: CASSLGTGFNYGYTF.